This T cell receptor (beta chain) was recovered during a study of cytomegalovirus exposure and HLA in healthy donors. The PCR contained 60 Vbeta and 13 Jbeta primers. TCRdb keeps only in-frame clones here, not all; method: immunoSEQ multiplex PCR. Of some 210,000 clones in the sample, roughly 80% are singletons; the top ten hold approximately 2%. V lost 5 bases and J 1 base, leaving 14 bases between the germline ends. Germline-derived CDR1 and CDR2 are SGHRS and YFSETQ. This CDR3 comprises 15 residues. This clonotype originated in a woman aged 25-40 years in good health and CMV-seropositive. The sample was PBMCs. This chain connects TRBV5-1 to TRBJ2-3, with D possibly being TRBD1 (5 bases). The CDR3 sequence is CASSFRVGRTDTQYF. The CDR3 region has the DNA TGCGCCAGCAGTTTCAGGGTTGGGCGCACAGATACGCAGTATTTT.